This T cell receptor beta chain was observed in a study of PD-1 blockade in mismatch repair-deficient tumors. At the level of the study: All were previously treated, progressing patients with about a dozen mismatch repair-deficient cancer types.

Notes on this clone: Its cognate antigen is unknown. Different DNA sequences within this sample yield the same CDR3.

All patients were mismatch repair deficient, assessed by either PCR or immunohistochemistry. The TCR-sequenced patients were a few responders to pembrolizumab. Here immunoSEQ multiplex PCR was the method, and the copy in TCRdb shows in-frame clones only, minus some. The sample comprises 40,000 to 65,000 clones, 81% of which are singletons, and about 8.1% rests with the top ten. Study outcomes and limitations: Rapid post-treatment expansion, then contraction, generally preceding radiologic response, marked tumor-resident clones.

CDR3 length equals 14 residues. The germline CDR1 and CDR2 sequences are KGHSH and LQKENI. Between the trimmed V and J ends, which lost 6 bases and 3 bases, there was a span of 12 bases. The sequence came from an adult with mismatch repair-deficient cancer. The sequencing used peripheral blood, collected about 4.5 months after starting pembrolizumab. The V gene is TRBV18, the J gene TRBJ1-3; no clear D gene. CDR3 region: CASSDTGYGNTIYF. The CDR3 DNA reads as TGTGCCAGCTCGGATACGGGGTATGGAAACACCATATATTTT.